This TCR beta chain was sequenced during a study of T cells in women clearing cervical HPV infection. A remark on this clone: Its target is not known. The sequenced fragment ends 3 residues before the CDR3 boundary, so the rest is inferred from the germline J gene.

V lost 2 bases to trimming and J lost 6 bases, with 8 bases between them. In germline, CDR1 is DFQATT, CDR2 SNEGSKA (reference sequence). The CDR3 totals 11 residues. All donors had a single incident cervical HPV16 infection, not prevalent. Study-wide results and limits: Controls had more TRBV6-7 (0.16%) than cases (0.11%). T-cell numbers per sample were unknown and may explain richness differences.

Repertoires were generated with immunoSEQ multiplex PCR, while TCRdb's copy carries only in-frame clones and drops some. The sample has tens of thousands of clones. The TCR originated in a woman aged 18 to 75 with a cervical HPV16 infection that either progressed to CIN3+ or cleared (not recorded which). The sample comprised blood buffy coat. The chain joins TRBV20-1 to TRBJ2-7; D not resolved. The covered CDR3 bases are TGCAGTGCTAGAACTCTTGGCGAG. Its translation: CSARTLGE. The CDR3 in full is CSARTLGEQYF.